Shown below are 3 T cell receptor beta chains from a single sample sequenced in a study of blood T cell repertoires in COVID-19. Generated by immunoSEQ multiplex PCR, the TCRdb table keeps only in-frame clones and is missing some. The sample yields more than 100,000 clones, around 87% seen once. The sample was peripheral blood. All receptors come from a woman aged 55 to 70 with COVID-19, enrolled during active disease.

This sequence joins TRBV7-2 and TRBJ2-7; the match to TRBD2 covers 8 bases. This CDR3 contains 15 residues. Losses at the gene ends were 0 bases for V and 2 bases for J; bases not matched to a gene: 3. The germline CDR1 and CDR2 sequences are SGHTA and FQGNSA. The chain's CDR3 is CASSLASGKAYEQYF. CDR3 in DNA: TGTGCCAGCAGCTTAGCTAGCGGGAAGGCCTACGAGCAGTACTTC.

This clone was picked up one time. The J gene is TRBJ1-4, the V gene TRBV6-5; 7 bases agree with TRBD1. V was clipped by 6 bases and J by 7 bases; unmatched bases: 8. The CDR3 length is 14 residues. Germline V gene data show CDR1 as MNHEY and CDR2 as SVGAGI. This chain's CDR3 is CASRRDSGSEKLFF. Written as DNA, the CDR3 is TGTGCCAGCAGGCGGGACAGCGGATCTGAAAAACTGTTTTTT.

V usage is TRBV10-3 and J usage is TRBJ1-1; D not certain. Germline-derived CDR1 and CDR2 are ENHRY and SYGVKD. CDR3 size: 12 residues. V shed 5 bases and J shed 9 bases, with 13 bases lying between them. CDR3 DNA: TGTGCCATCAGTCCGGTCGAGGGAAAAGCTTTCTTT. This codes for CAISPVEGKAFF.